Below are 7 T cell receptor beta chains sequenced from a single sample in a study of OX40 agonist ivuxolimab in advanced cancers. The protocol was immunoSEQ multiplex PCR, while the TCRdb copy is restricted to in-frame clones and leaves out a portion. The profile covers just under 75,000 clones, with approximately 92% appearing a single time and less than 0.6% taken by the ten largest. The sequencing used CD4+ or CD8+ T cells sorted from blood, collected in a trial of the OX40 agonist ivuxolimab. These receptors all stem from an adult with an advanced solid tumor such as melanoma, head and neck, liver or kidney cancer.

The V gene is TRBV30, the J gene TRBJ1-1; TRBD1 aligns across 7 bases. The CDR3 runs 13 residues. The junction had 8 bases not matched to a gene; V was cut back by 3 bases and J by 7 bases. Germline CDR1 reads GTSNPN; CDR2 reads SVGIG (reference sequence). CDR3 sequence reads: CAWRQGGYNEAFF. Written as DNA, the CDR3 is TGTGCCTGGAGACAAGGGGGCTATAATGAAGCTTTCTTT. The full variable domain, in which reference TRBV30 and TRBJ1-1 provide the parts outside the CDR3, is SQTIHQWPATLVQPVGSPLSLECTVEGTSNPNLYWYRQAAGRGLQLLFYSVGIGQISSEVPQNLSASRPQDRQFILSSKKLLLSDSGFYLCAWRQGGYNEAFFGQGTRLTVV.

This rearrangement joins TRBV5-1 to TRBJ1-5; D perhaps matches TRBD1 (6 bases). The CDR3 has 13 residues. Germline CDR1 SGHRS, CDR2 YFSETQ. Trimming pared 4 bases from V and 7 bases from J, leaving 12 bases between. The CDR3 reads CASSATRGQPQHF. The CDR3, as DNA: TGCGCCAGCAGCGCGACCAGGGGCCAGCCCCAGCATTTT.

This chain joins TRBV28 and TRBJ1-2, with 11 bases fitting TRBD1. The germline V gene has CDR1 MDHEN and CDR2 SYDVKM. V was pared by 8 bases and J by 3 bases, with 8 bases of the junction left unmatched. The CDR3 has 15 residues. As DNA, the CDR3 is TGTGCCAGCCGGACAGGGGGCGGTGGGGACTATGGCTACACCTTC. This translates into CASRTGGGGDYGYTF.

This clone was observed a single time. V and J are TRBV5-4 and TRBJ2-1, with no clear D. V was clipped by 0 bases and J by 0 bases, with 7 bases between them. The CDR3 sequence is 15 residues long. Germline V CDR1 and CDR2: SGHNT, YYREEE (reference sequence). This CDR3 is CASSLVASSYNEQFF. CDR3 coding DNA: TGTGCCAGCAGCTTGGTTGCTAGCTCCTACAATGAGCAGTTCTTC.

This clone was recorded once. This sequence joins TRBV7-9 and TRBJ1-4; 8 nucleotides agree with TRBD1. Losses at the gene ends were 7 bases for V and 3 bases for J; bases not matched to a gene: 7. Germline V CDR1 and CDR2: SEHNR, FQNEAQ (reference sequence). The CDR3 loop spans 15 amino acids. CDR3 in DNA: TGTGCCAGCACGCACAGGGGGGAGGCTAATGAAAAACTGTTTTTT. This sequence encodes CASTHRGEANEKLFF.

This clone turned up a few times. The CDR3 region has the DNA TGTGCCAGCAGCTTTTCAAGGGGCGTGTTCACCGGGGAGCTGTTTTTT. It yields the protein CASSFSRGVFTGELFF. The genes are TRBV7-9 and TRBJ2-2; D may be TRBD1 (5 bases). This CDR3 contains 16 residues. CDR1 and CDR2 (germline): SEHNR, FQNEAQ (reference sequence). Deletions cut 3 bases from V and 4 bases from J, with 15 bases between.

The gene calls are TRBV11-2 and TRBJ2-1; D may be TRBD2 (8 bases). Germline CDR1 and CDR2: SGHAT and FQNNGV. The CDR3 runs 17 residues. Trimming removed 5 bases at V and 8 bases at J, with 25 bases between. CDR3 loop: CASSPTLGLAGGYEQFF. Here the CDR3 DNA reads TGTGCCAGCAGCCCCACACTCGGACTAGCAGGGGGGTATGAGCAGTTCTTC.